The 17 T cell receptor beta chains reported below all come from one sample, sequenced in a study of cytomegalovirus exposure and HLA in healthy donors. Sequencing was performed with immunoSEQ multiplex PCR; in TCRdb, only in-frame clones are kept and a portion is missing. This table has 85,000 to 130,000 clones, around 89% appearing once. Sequences were obtained from PBMCs. The receptors were sampled from a woman between 18 and 30 years old in good health and CMV-seropositive.

The chain couples TRBV27 to TRBJ2-2; the D gene is possibly TRBD2 (6 bases). V shed 7 bases and J shed 6 bases, with 18 bases lying between them. The germline CDR1 and CDR2 sequences are MNHEY and SMNVEV (reference sequence). The CDR3 totals 15 residues. The CDR3 sequence: CASMGGVLRAGELFF. Here the CDR3 DNA reads TGTGCCAGCATGGGGGGAGTCCTTAGGGCCGGGGAGCTGTTTTTT.

This chain links TRBV2 with TRBJ1-1; the match to TRBD1 covers 7 bases. With V trimmed by 6 bases and J by 6 bases, 16 bases remained unmatched. The CDR3 runs 16 residues. Looked up from germline, CDR1 is SNHLY and CDR2 is FYNNEI. The CDR3 spells CASRSRTGQGFAEAFF. The DNA of the CDR3 is TGTGCCAGCAGATCAAGGACAGGACAAGGATTCGCTGAAGCTTTCTTT.

V gene TRBV25-1 combines with J gene TRBJ1-6, with D tentatively TRBD1 (5 bases). The CDR3 covers 14 residues. The germline gives CDR1 MGHDK, CDR2 SYGVNS. Between the trimmed V and J ends, which lost 5 bases and 0 bases, there was a span of 5 bases. CDR3 residues: CASSQGSYNSPLHF. For the CDR3, the DNA is TGTGCCAGCAGTCAGGGCTCCTATAATTCACCCCTCCACTTT.

The rearrangement uses TRBV27 and TRBJ2-5; 7 nucleotides match TRBD2. V lost 5 bases and J lost 3; bases outside the gene matches: 12. The CDR3 has 16 amino acids. CDR1 is MNHEY, CDR2 SMNVEV, per germline (reference sequence). This CDR3 is CASSPYKPSGEETQYF. For the CDR3, the DNA is TGTGCCAGCAGTCCATATAAGCCGAGCGGGGAAGAGACCCAGTACTTC.

The chain couples TRBV6-5 to TRBJ2-3; 8 bases agree with TRBD1. This CDR3 is 14 amino acids long. The J segment lost 3 bases and the V segment lost 6 bases, leaving 5 bases of the junction unmatched. Germline CDR1 is MNHEY and CDR2 is SVGAGI. The CDR3: CASSRDRKTDTQYF. CDR3 nucleotides: TGTGCCAGCAGCAGGGACAGGAAAACAGATACGCAGTATTTT.

The J gene is TRBJ2-2, the V gene TRBV6-1; 7 bases are shared with TRBD1. Trimming at V came to 4 bases and at J to 1 base, leaving 3 bases not matched to a gene. CDR1 and CDR2 (germline): MNHNS, SASEGT. CDR3 length equals 15 residues. The CDR3 reads CASSARTGNTGELFF. In DNA, the CDR3 is TGTGCCAGCAGTGCTAGGACAGGGAACACCGGGGAGCTGTTTTTT.

V usage is TRBV4-1 and J usage is TRBJ1-1; D uncertain. V was shortened by 0 bases and J by 1 base, with 6 bases between the two germline ends. Germline assignment: CDR1 MGHRA and CDR2 YSYEKL. This CDR3 region has 14 residues. The CDR3: CASSQDPWNTEAFF. The CDR3 region has the DNA TGCGCCAGCAGCCAAGATCCGTGGAACACTGAAGCTTTCTTT.

This clone has only one observation. J is TRBJ2-1 and V is TRBV9, with 13 bases fitting TRBD2. The length of the CDR3 is 17 residues. The germline V gene encodes CDR1 SGDLS and CDR2 YYNGEE. J was trimmed by 0 bases and V by 4 bases; bases with no gene match: 4. The CDR3 sequence is CASSPRTSGSSYNEQFF. The DNA for the CDR3 is TGTGCCAGCAGCCCCAGGACTAGCGGGAGCTCCTACAATGAGCAGTTCTTC.

The V and J genes are TRBV5-8 and TRBJ1-2; 7 positions agree with TRBD1. This CDR3 comprises 15 residues. After removal of 3 bases from V and 3 bases from J, the junction contained 8 bases not matched to a gene. The germline V gene has CDR1 SGHTS and CDR2 YDEGEE. CDR3 nucleotide sequence: TGTGCCAGCAGCTCCGGGACAGAGAATTACTATGGCTACACCTTC. It translates to CASSSGTENYYGYTF.

The chain recombines TRBV10-3 with TRBJ2-7, with 9 positions matching TRBD1. The trim removed 6 bases at V and 5 bases at J, leaving 8 bases unmatched. Germline V CDR1 and CDR2: ENHRY, SYGVKD. This CDR3 region has 14 residues. The CDR3 loop reads CAIRFRDRAHEQYF. The CDR3 DNA reads as TGTGCCATCAGATTCCGGGACAGGGCCCACGAGCAGTACTTC.

The gene calls are TRBV2 and TRBJ1-4; TRBD1 is a possible D gene (5 bases). Germline V gene sequence: CDR1 SNHLY, CDR2 FYNNEI. V was cut by 6 bases and J by 8 bases, with 22 bases left in between. CDR3 length: 16 residues. This CDR3 is CASSVDPREMREKLFF. The CDR3 region has the DNA TGTGCCAGCAGCGTCGACCCCAGGGAAATGAGGGAAAAACTGTTTTTT.

This clone was recorded once. In DNA form, the CDR3 reads TGTGCCAGCAGCGATACGGGAAGAGACAATGAGCAGTTCTTC. Protein product: CASSDTGRDNEQFF. The chain employs TRBV5-5 and TRBJ2-1; a weak D match, TRBD2 (5 bases). The germline CDR1 and CDR2 sequences are SGHKS and YYEKEE (reference sequence). Between the trimmed V and J ends, which lost 4 bases and 5 bases, there was a span of 13 bases. This CDR3 is built from 14 residues.

The rearrangement links TRBV5-6 to TRBJ2-7; D not certain. The germline gives CDR1 SGHDT, CDR2 YYEEEE. The CDR3 length is 12 residues. With 4 bases removed from V and 3 bases from J, the gap between germline ends came to 8 bases. The CDR3 is CASSHMNYEQYV. The CDR3 DNA is TGTGCCAGCAGCCATATGAACTACGAGCAGTACGTC.

The rearrangement links TRBV7-9 to TRBJ1-6, with 10 nucleotides matching TRBD1. The V gene end was trimmed by 3 bases and the J gene end by 10 bases; junction bases not matched to a gene: 6. The CDR3 covers 15 residues. Germline V lookup: CDR1 SEHNR, CDR2 FQNEAQ (reference sequence). The CDR3: CASSLGTGVASPLHF. The CDR3 DNA sequence: TGTGCCAGCAGCTTGGGGACAGGGGTAGCCTCACCCCTCCACTTT.

This rearrangement joins TRBV9 to TRBJ1-2; D might be TRBD1 (6 bases). The CDR3 loop spans 15 amino acids. Germline V gene sequence: CDR1 SGDLS, CDR2 YYNGEE. Trimming removed 0 bases at V and 2 bases at J, with 11 bases between. The CDR3, as DNA: TGTGCCAGCAGCGTAGGGGACACCAACAACTATGGCTACACCTTC. The encoded protein is CASSVGDTNNYGYTF.

For the CDR3, the DNA is TGTGCCAGCAGTGGGGTTGGGGGGACTAATGAAAAACTGTTTTTT. Its translation is CASSGVGGTNEKLFF. The chain couples TRBV2 to TRBJ1-4; D is perhaps TRBD1 (5 bases). Germline V gene data show CDR1 as SNHLY and CDR2 as FYNNEI. The CDR3 extends over 15 amino acids. Trimming removed 4 bases from V and 2 bases from J, with 11 bases in between.

The V gene is TRBV4-1, the J gene TRBJ1-5; D may be TRBD1 (5 bases). Between the trimmed V and J ends, which lost 5 bases and 7 bases, there was a span of 12 bases. The CDR3 has 13 residues. Germline loops: CDR1 MGHRA, CDR2 YSYEKL. As DNA, the CDR3 is TGCGCCAGCAGCTCACGGGGGAACCAGCCCCAGCATTTT. Translating it yields CASSSRGNQPQHF.